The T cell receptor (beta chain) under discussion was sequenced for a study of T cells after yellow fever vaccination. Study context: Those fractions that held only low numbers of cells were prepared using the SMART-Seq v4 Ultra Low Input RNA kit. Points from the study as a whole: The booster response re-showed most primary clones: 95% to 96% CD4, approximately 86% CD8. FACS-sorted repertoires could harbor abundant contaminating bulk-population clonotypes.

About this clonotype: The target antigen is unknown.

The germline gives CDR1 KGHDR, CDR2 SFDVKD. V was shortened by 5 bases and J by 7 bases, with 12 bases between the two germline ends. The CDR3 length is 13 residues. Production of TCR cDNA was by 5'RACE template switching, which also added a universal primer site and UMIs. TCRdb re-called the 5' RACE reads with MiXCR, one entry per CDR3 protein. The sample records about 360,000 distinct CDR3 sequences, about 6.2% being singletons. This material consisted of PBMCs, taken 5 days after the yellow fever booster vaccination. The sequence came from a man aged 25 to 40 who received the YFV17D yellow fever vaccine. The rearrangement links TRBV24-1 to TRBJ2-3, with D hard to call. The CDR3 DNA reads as TGTGCCACCAGTGCTATAACCGGGCATACGCAGTATTTT. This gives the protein CATSAITGHTQYF.